This is a list of T cell receptor beta chains from one sample in a study of Graves' ophthalmopathy and Graves' hyperthyroidism. TCRdb processed the multiplex PCR reads anew with MiXCR; each CDR3 protein has one entry. The data contain 1 million to 1.3 million distinct CDR3 sequences, about two fifths of them singletons. Material: peripheral blood or thyroid tissue (not recorded which). All receptors come from an adult man with Graves' hyperthyroidism. Each CDR3 is given with its conserved first and last residue. D genes are given only for firm matches. Expanded clones are given a class, and other clones once, few, many or no size at all.

- | TRBJ1-1 | 17 | - | TRBV7-3 | CASSRETQFRMNTEAFF | TGTGCCAGCAGCCGAGAGACACAGTTTCGCATGAACACTGAAGCTTTCTTT
- | TRBJ2-7 | 13 | - | TRBV10-3 | CAIGPQGGYEQYF | TGTGCCATCGGGCCTCAAGGGGGGTACGAGCAGTACTTC
many | TRBJ2-7 | 14 | - | TRBV29-1 | CSVNPSVSAYEQYF | TGCAGCGTTAACCCATCCGTATCGGCCTACGAGCAGTACTTC
few | TRBJ1-1 | 16 | TRBD1 | TRBV5-1 | CASSLEGQGRGTEAFF | TGCGCCAGCAGCTTGGAGGGACAGGGGAGGGGGACTGAAGCTTTCTTT
once | TRBJ2-7 | 13 | - | TRBV7-8 | CASSPKGGYEQYF | TGTGCCAGCAGTCCGAAGGGGGGGTACGAGCAGTACTTC
many | TRBJ2-5 | 13 | - | TRBV9 | CASSVSSEGTQYF | TGTGCCAGCAGCGTATCTTCCGAAGGGACCCAGTACTTC
- | TRBJ1-1 | 14 | - | TRBV7-9 | CASSPGTLGVEAFF | TGTGCCAGCAGCCCCGGGACTCTGGGGGTTGAAGCTTTCTTT
many | TRBJ1-4 | 16 | - | TRBV7-9 | CASSLVGTAHNEKLFF | TGTGCCAGCAGCTTAGTTGGAACAGCTCATAATGAAAAACTGTTTTTT
- | TRBJ2-7 | 15 | TRBD2 | TRBV29-1 | CSVGGTSGSGYEQYF | TGCAGCGTAGGTGGGACTAGCGGGAGTGGTTACGAGCAGTACTTC
- | TRBJ2-7 | 14 | - | TRBV28 | CASSLMEAPYEQYF | TGTGCCAGCAGTTTAATGGAAGCTCCCTACGAGCAGTACTTC
- | TRBJ1-2 | 14 | - | TRBV7-2 | CASSSPDANMGYTF | TGTGCCAGCAGCTCCCCCGACGCGAACATGGGCTACACCTTC
many | TRBJ1-1 | 15 | - | TRBV10-3 | CASSDTTSGNTEAFF | TGTGCCAGCAGTGACACAACATCTGGGAACACTGAAGCTTTCTTT
- | TRBJ1-2 | 17 | - | TRBV12-3/TRBV12-4 | CASSLGHPRRAVYGYTF | TGTGCCAGCAGTTTAGGTCACCCAAGGCGGGCGGTTTATGGCTACACCTTC
few | TRBJ2-7 | 14 | - | TRBV7-2 | CASSLGTKFFEQYF | TGTGCCAGCAGCTTGGGGACCAAATTCTTCGAGCAGTACTTC
many | TRBJ1-1 | 13 | - | TRBV29-1 | CSVQGMLNTEAFF | TGCAGCGTGCAGGGTATGTTGAACACTGAAGCTTTCTTT
- | TRBJ1-1 | 16 | - | TRBV15 | CATSRGLRGVGAEAFF | TGTGCCACCAGCAGGGGTCTGAGGGGGGTAGGCGCTGAAGCTTTCTTT
few | TRBJ2-7 | 14 | - | TRBV20-1 | CSARPGKPVYEQYF | TGCAGTGCTAGACCGGGAAAGCCAGTGTACGAGCAGTACTTC
few | TRBJ2-7 | 13 | TRBD1 | TRBV20-1 | CSPRDRRSYEQYF | TGCAGCCCCCGGGACAGGCGCTCCTACGAGCAGTACTTC
- | TRBJ1-6 | 13 | TRBD1 | TRBV2 | CASSVGTGLALHF | TGTGCCAGCAGTGTCGGGACAGGGTTGGCCCTCCACTTT
few | TRBJ2-7 | 16 | - | TRBV5-1 | CASSLSRIVDTYEQYF | TGCGCCAGCAGCTTGTCCCGAATAGTAGATACCTACGAGCAGTACTTC
- | TRBJ1-2 | 17 | TRBD1 | TRBV7-9 | CASSFTGQGAPNYGYTF | TGTGCCAGCAGCTTTACGGGACAGGGGGCCCCTAACTATGGCTACACCTTC
many | TRBJ1-6 | 12 | - | TRBV19 | CASRDKGSPLHF | TGTGCCAGTAGGGACAAGGGATCACCCCTCCACTTT
- | TRBJ1-5 | 14 | - | TRBV20-1 | CSARDQEGNQPQHF | TGCAGTGCTAGAGATCAAGAGGGGAATCAGCCCCAGCATTTT
- | TRBJ2-2 | 19 | TRBD1 | TRBV19 | CASSTHLSTGTGPTGELFF | TGTGCCAGTAGCACTCACTTATCTACAGGGACAGGCCCCACCGGGGAGCTGTTTTTT
- | TRBJ1-6 | 14 | - | TRBV7-2 | CASSLWGLGSPLHF | TGTGCCAGCAGCTTGTGGGGGCTGGGTTCACCCCTCCACTTT
- | TRBJ2-7 | 16 | - | TRBV10-3 | CAISVVEGRVFYEQYF | TGTGCCATCAGCGTTGTAGAGGGGCGCGTTTTCTACGAGCAGTACTTC
- | TRBJ2-7 | 17 | TRBD1 | TRBV11-2 | CASSFRWLGQGFSEQYF | TGTGCCAGCAGCTTTAGATGGTTGGGACAGGGATTTTCCGAGCAGTACTTC
- | TRBJ1-5 | 19 | TRBD1 | TRBV19 | CASSLPQGLGRGPNQPQHF | TGTGCCAGTAGTCTACCACAGGGTCTTGGCAGGGGGCCTAATCAGCCCCAGCATTTT
- | TRBJ1-2 | 13 | - | TRBV19 | CAWSLGRAGGYTF | TGTGCCTGGAGTTTAGGCAGGGCGGGAGGCTACACCTTC
few | TRBJ1-1 | 14 | - | TRBV19 | CASSIFGRNTEAFF | TGTGCCAGTAGTATATTCGGACGGAACACTGAAGCTTTCTTT
- | TRBJ2-7 | 13 | - | TRBV11-2 | CASSRGAVLWQYF | TGTGCCAGCAGCCGTGGGGCTGTGCTCTGGCAGTACTTC
many | TRBJ1-6 | 14 | - | TRBV19 | CASSISGRTSPLHF | TGTGCCAGTAGTATATCGGGGAGAACTTCACCCCTCCACTTT
many | TRBJ1-1 | 12 | - | TRBV29-1 | CSVGVGRGEAFF | TGCAGCGTTGGAGTGGGACGGGGTGAAGCTTTCTTT
- | TRBJ2-3 | 14 | TRBD2 | TRBV7-9 | CANSPRLAGDTQYF | TGTGCCAACTCCCCCAGACTAGCGGGAGATACGCAGTATTTT
many | TRBJ1-2 | 14 | - | TRBV5-8 | CASRQQGSNYGYTF | TGTGCCAGCAGACAACAGGGTTCTAACTATGGCTACACCTTC
many | TRBJ2-2 | 15 | TRBD1 | TRBV12-3/TRBV12-4 | CASSLGQGGTGELFF | TGTGCCAGCAGTTTAGGACAGGGCGGCACCGGGGAGCTGTTTTTT
- | TRBJ2-7 | 16 | TRBD1 | TRBV20-1 | CSAPGTGATGGYEQYF | TGCAGTGCTCCGGGGACAGGGGCTACCGGAGGCTACGAGCAGTACTTC
few | TRBJ2-7 | 15 | - | TRBV6-6 | CASSYSAVAVGEQYF | TGTGCCAGCAGTTACTCGGCGGTGGCCGTTGGTGAGCAGTACTTC
- | TRBJ2-7 | 10 | - | TRBV29-1 | CSLDWYEQYF | TGCAGCTTAGACTGGTACGAGCAGTACTTC
many | TRBJ2-5 | 17 | TRBD2 | TRBV5-6 | CASSPAGLAGGAETQYF | TGTGCCAGCAGCCCGGCAGGACTAGCGGGAGGGGCGGAGACCCAGTACTTC
few | TRBJ2-3 | 15 | - | TRBV10-3 | CAIRSGQPSTDTQYF | TGTGCCATCAGGTCCGGACAGCCAAGCACAGATACGCAGTATTTT
many | TRBJ1-1 | 13 | - | TRBV24-1 | CATSDLLGTEAFF | TGTGCCACCAGTGATCTTCTCGGGACTGAAGCTTTCTTT
few | TRBJ2-7 | 14 | TRBD2 | TRBV12-3/TRBV12-4 | CASTPGRGGDEQYF | TGTGCCAGCACTCCCGGGCGGGGGGGAGACGAGCAGTACTTC
many | TRBJ2-7 | 15 | TRBD1 | TRBV10-2 | CASSAGQGATYEQYF | TGTGCCAGCAGCGCCGGACAGGGGGCAACATACGAGCAGTACTTC
many | TRBJ1-3 | 12 | - | TRBV7-9 | CASSFERNTIYF | TGTGCCAGCAGCTTCGAACGAAACACCATATATTTT
few | TRBJ1-1 | 13 | - | TRBV28 | CASSFAGRTEAFF | TGTGCCAGCAGTTTTGCAGGGAGGACTGAAGCTTTCTTT
- | TRBJ2-2 | 16 | TRBD1 | TRBV10-2 | CASSDLDRMGTGELFF | TGCGCCAGCAGTGATCTGGACAGGATGGGCACCGGGGAGCTGTTTTTT
few | TRBJ1-2 | 14 | - | TRBV7-9 | CASSGLGARYGYTF | TGTGCCAGCAGCGGCTTGGGGGCTCGATATGGCTACACCTTC